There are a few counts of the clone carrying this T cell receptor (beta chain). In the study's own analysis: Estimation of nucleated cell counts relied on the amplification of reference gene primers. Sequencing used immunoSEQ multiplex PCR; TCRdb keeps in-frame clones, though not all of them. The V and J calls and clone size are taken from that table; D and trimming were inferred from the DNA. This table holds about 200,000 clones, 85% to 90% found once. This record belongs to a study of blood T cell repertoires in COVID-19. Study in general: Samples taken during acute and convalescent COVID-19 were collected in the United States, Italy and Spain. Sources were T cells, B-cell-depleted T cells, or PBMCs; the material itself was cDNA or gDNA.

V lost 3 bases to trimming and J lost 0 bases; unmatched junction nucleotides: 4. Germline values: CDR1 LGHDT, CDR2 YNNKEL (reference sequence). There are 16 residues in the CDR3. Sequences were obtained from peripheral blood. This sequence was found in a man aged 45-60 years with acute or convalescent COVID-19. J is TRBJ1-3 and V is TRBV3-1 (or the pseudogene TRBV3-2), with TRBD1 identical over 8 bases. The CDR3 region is CASSQNTGGSGNTIYF. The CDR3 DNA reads TGTGCCAGCAGCCAGAACACAGGGGGCTCTGGAAACACCATATATTTT.